This is a list of T cell receptor beta chains from one sample in a study of control samples from healthy donors and cancer patients. The method was immunoSEQ multiplex PCR; TCRdb's version includes in-frame clones alone and lacks a portion of them. Of some 150,000 clones detected, 85% to 95% appear once; the ten largest clones hold 10% to 15%. The specimen sequenced was blood. These receptors were collected from a man aged 35 to 55 in good health. Both conserved end residues are part of each CDR3. The D gene is left open where the match is weak. Only some rows state a clone size, as once, few, many or a class for expanded clones.

.	TRBJ2-7	15	.	TRBV18	TGTGCCAGCTCACCAGGTAACGCAGGGACGAACGAGCAGTACTTC	CASSPGNAGTNEQYF
.	TRBJ1-5	14	.	TRBV18	TGTGCCAGCTGCGGGGCACCTAGCAATCAGCCCCAGCATTTT	CASCGAPSNQPQHF
.	TRBJ2-1	17	TRBD2	TRBV6-2/TRBV6-3	TGTGCCAGCAGTTACGGCTCCGGGACTAGCCCCTACAATGAGCAGTTCTTC	CASSYGSGTSPYNEQFF
.	TRBJ1-5	14	.	TRBV28	TGTGCCAGCAGTTTACGGCAGGGGTGGCAGCCCCAGCATTTT	CASSLRQGWQPQHF
.	TRBJ2-1	15	.	TRBV25-1	TGTGCCAGCAGTGGCGGGGCTAGCTCCTACAATGAGCAGTTCTTC	CASSGGASSYNEQFF
.	TRBJ1-5	14	TRBD1	TRBV10-1	TGCGCCAGCAGTGATACAGGGGGTCCTCAGCCCCAGCATTTT	CASSDTGGPQPQHF
.	TRBJ2-3	17	.	TRBV11-2	TGTGCCAGCAGCTCCTACAGCTTACAGCGGTTCACAGATACGCAGTATTTT	CASSSYSLQRFTDTQYF
.	TRBJ1-5	15	.	TRBV19	TGTGCCAGTAGTTCCCACACTGGGAGCAATCAGCCCCAGCATTTT	CASSSHTGSNQPQHF
.	TRBJ1-4	14	.	TRBV15	TGTGCCACCAGCAGAGATCGGGGGTTCGAAAAACTGTTTTTT	CATSRDRGFEKLFF
.	TRBJ2-7	14	.	TRBV9	TGTGCCAGCAGCTCGGGACCTAGCTCCTACGAGCAGTACTTC	CASSSGPSSYEQYF
.	TRBJ1-2	13	.	TRBV4-1	TGCGCCAGCAGCCAAGCAGAAACCTATGGCTACACCTTC	CASSQAETYGYTF
.	TRBJ2-6	13	.	TRBV9	TGTGCCAGCAGCCCCTCGGGGGCCAACGTCCTGACTTTC	CASSPSGANVLTF
.	TRBJ1-3	14	TRBD1	TRBV30	TGTGCCTGGCAGGGACAGGGGCCTGGAAACACCATATATTTT	CAWQGQGPGNTIYF
.	TRBJ2-3	17	TRBD2	TRBV9	TGTGCCAGCAGCGTCAAGGTCCTAGCGGGGGGGACAGATACGCAGTATTTT	CASSVKVLAGGTDTQYF
.	TRBJ2-2	14	.	TRBV6-5	TGTGCCAGCCGCCGGGACCCCCTCACCGGGGAGCTGTTTTTT	CASRRDPLTGELFF
.	TRBJ1-2	14	TRBD1	TRBV15	TGTGCCACCAGCAGAGATACAGGGGCGGCGGGCTACACCTTC	CATSRDTGAAGYTF
.	TRBJ2-1	14	.	TRBV9	TGTGCCAGCAGCGCAGGGAAAGGGGGCAATGAGCAGTTCTTC	CASSAGKGGNEQFF
few	TRBJ2-3	14	.	TRBV4-1	TGCGCCAGCAGCCCTCTAGGGGCGACAGATACGCAGTATTTT	CASSPLGATDTQYF
.	TRBJ1-5	15	TRBD1	TRBV5-1	TGCGCCAGCAGCGAGTCCGGGACAGATAATCAGCCCCAGCATTTT	CASSESGTDNQPQHF
.	TRBJ2-3	16	.	TRBV18	TGTGCCAGCTCACCAAGCCAAACGGGGCGGACAGATACGCAGTATTTT	CASSPSQTGRTDTQYF
.	TRBJ1-2	13	TRBD1	TRBV29-1	TGCAGCGTTGAACACGGGACAGCCTATGGCTACACCTTC	CSVEHGTAYGYTF
.	TRBJ1-3	11	.	TRBV30	TGTGCCTGGAGCGGGGGAAACACCATATATTTT	CAWSGGNTIYF